One sample yielded the 16 T cell receptor beta chains listed below, sequenced in a study of blood T cell repertoires in COVID-19. Method: immunoSEQ multiplex PCR; TCRdb's copy keeps in-frame clones and lacks some. The sample has approximately 220,000 clones; around 83% are singletons. The sequenced sample was peripheral blood. Every receptor here comes from a woman between 45 and 65 years old with acute or convalescent COVID-19.

V gene TRBV11-3 combines with J gene TRBJ2-1; D possibly corresponds to TRBD1 (6 bases). This CDR3 spans 15 amino acids. Trimming took 5 bases from V and 6 from J, leaving 17 bases between them. Looked up from germline, CDR1 is SGHNT and CDR2 is YENEEA. Written as DNA, the CDR3 is TGTGCCAGCAGCCCCCGGGACAATATAATCAATGAGCAGTTCTTC. Its protein product is CASSPRDNIINEQFF.

The rearrangement links TRBV10-2 to TRBJ2-5, with D perhaps matching TRBD2 (5 bases). The V gene's germline CDR1 is WSHSY and CDR2 SAAADI. V lost 3 bases and J 4 bases, leaving 6 bases between the germline ends. CDR3 length equals 12 residues. The CDR3 loop reads CASSDAGETQYF. The DNA for the CDR3 is TGCGCCAGCAGTGATGCGGGAGAGACCCAGTACTTC.

The V and J genes are TRBV4-2 and TRBJ1-2, with 7 nucleotides matching TRBD1. The CDR3 has 16 residues. After removal of 0 bases from V and 4 bases from J, the junction contained 8 bases not matched to a gene. Germline CDR1 LGHNA, CDR2 YNFKEQ. CDR3 in amino acids: CASSQEDRQGSYGYTF. The CDR3 coding sequence is TGTGCCAGCAGCCAAGAAGACCGACAGGGATCCTATGGCTACACCTTC.

The V call is TRBV7-7, the J call TRBJ2-1; TRBD2 might be the D (6 bases). The CDR3 is 14 residues long. The V gene lost 8 bases and the J gene lost 3 bases, with 14 bases spanning the gap. Looked up from germline, CDR1 is SSHAT and CDR2 is FNYEAQ (reference sequence). This chain's CDR3 is CASLGGPLYNEQFF. In DNA, the CDR3 is TGTGCCAGCCTAGGAGGGCCCCTCTACAATGAGCAGTTCTTC.

DNA of the CDR3: TGTGCCAGCAGTCCCGGACAGGAGGACGAAAAACTGTTTTTT. Its protein is CASSPGQEDEKLFF. This chain connects TRBV6-6 to TRBJ1-4; 7 bases match TRBD1. The germline V gene encodes CDR1 MNHNY and CDR2 SVGAGI (reference sequence). The CDR3 runs 14 residues. V gave up 5 bases and J gave up 8 bases; unmatched junction bases: 8.

This chain connects TRBV2 to TRBJ2-7; 7 nucleotides agree with TRBD1. This CDR3 is 12 amino acids long. Germline V gene lookup returns CDR1 SNHLY and CDR2 FYNNEI. V gave up 7 bases and J gave up 3 bases; unmatched junction bases: 3. The CDR3 DNA sequence: TGTGCCAGCAAGGGACAGTACTACGAGCAGTACTTC. Amino acid sequence: CASKGQYYEQYF.

In DNA form, the CDR3 reads TGTGCCAGCAGTCCGACCGGGACAGATGGCTACACCTTC. It is translated as CASSPTGTDGYTF. The rearrangement joins TRBV12-3 or TRBV12-4 to TRBJ1-2; 7 bases match TRBD1. CDR3 length equals 13 residues. The V and J ends lost 5 bases and 6 bases, in that order; junction bases with no gene match: 6.

The V and J genes are TRBV11-3 and TRBJ2-5; the match to TRBD1 covers 10 bases. This CDR3 has 16 residues. Trimming at V came to 5 bases and at J to 5 bases, leaving 11 bases not matched to a gene. Germline V gives CDR1 SGHNT, CDR2 YENEEA. The CDR3 is CASSPYGTGDVETQYF. CDR3 DNA: TGTGCCAGCAGCCCCTACGGGACAGGGGATGTCGAGACCCAGTACTTC.

J is TRBJ1-5 and V is TRBV5-6, with TRBD1 matching over 7 bases. CDR3 length: 15 residues. V was clipped by 0 bases and J by 6 bases; unmatched bases: 6. Per the germline V gene, CDR1 is SGHDT and CDR2 is YYEEEE. CDR3 residues: CASSLASGGFQPQHF. The CDR3 DNA sequence: TGTGCCAGCAGCTTGGCTTCAGGGGGATTTCAGCCCCAGCATTTT.

The chain is built from TRBV20-1 and TRBJ2-1; no clear D. The CDR3 contains 15 residues. V was cut by 3 bases and J by 0 bases, with 12 bases left in between. Looked up from germline, CDR1 is DFQATT and CDR2 is SNEGSKA (reference sequence). Written as DNA, the CDR3 is TGCAGTGCTAGTGAACTCTCTAACTCCTACAATGAGCAGTTCTTC. This gives the protein CSASELSNSYNEQFF.

The V and J genes are TRBV5-1 and TRBJ2-2; 7 bases line up with TRBD1. After removal of 0 bases from V and 5 bases from J, the junction contained 7 bases not matched to a gene. Looked up from germline, CDR1 is SGHRS and CDR2 is YFSETQ. This CDR3 spans 16 amino acids. The CDR3 DNA is TGCGCCAGCAGCTTGGTGGCAGGGGGAGTAACCGGGGAGCTGTTTTTT. Encoded protein: CASSLVAGGVTGELFF.

This chain uses TRBV7-9 with TRBJ1-4; 10 nucleotides align to TRBD1. V was clipped by 8 bases and J by 8 bases; unmatched bases: 5. Germline assignment: CDR1 SEHNR and CDR2 FQNEAQ (reference sequence). There are 13 residues in the CDR3. The CDR3 region is CASGDRGEEKLFF. The DNA for the CDR3 is TGTGCCAGCGGGGACAGGGGAGAGGAAAAACTGTTTTTT.

J is TRBJ2-3 and V is TRBV29-1; tentative D call: TRBD2 (5 bases). Germline CDR1 is SQVTM and CDR2 is ANQGSEA. The CDR3 extends over 16 amino acids. The germline V and J ends were trimmed by 6 bases and 1 base, with 20 bases remaining between them. The CDR3 bases are TGCAGCGTCGATACCGCAGGAGGAGATGGCACAGATACGCAGTATTTT. It is translated as CSVDTAGGDGTDTQYF.

The gene calls are TRBV7-2 and TRBJ2-4, with a possible D match to TRBD2 (7 bases). The V end lost 5 bases, the J end lost 3 bases, and 14 bases lay between the germline ends. The CDR3 is made up of 15 amino acids. The germline gives CDR1 SGHTA, CDR2 FQGNSA. Here the CDR3 reads CASSPGGGGKNIQYF. The DNA for the CDR3 is TGTGCCAGCAGCCCGGGGGGCGGAGGCAAAAACATTCAGTACTTC.

The gene calls are TRBV6-1 and TRBJ2-7; possible D gene TRBD2, 6 bases. Germline loops: CDR1 MNHNS, CDR2 SASEGT. V was trimmed by 0 bases and J by 5 bases, leaving 17 bases between them. The CDR3 is 16 residues long. In DNA form, the CDR3 reads TGTGCCAGCAGTGAAGCGGCTAGCGCGGCCAGGGACGAGCAGTACTTC. As protein: CASSEAASAARDEQYF.

This chain links TRBV13 with TRBJ2-7, with TRBD2 identical over 7 bases. CDR3 length: 17 amino acids. The J segment lost 4 bases and the V segment lost 3 bases, leaving 15 bases of the junction unmatched. CDR1 is PRHDT and CDR2 is FYEKMQ in the germline V gene (reference sequence). CDR3 sequence reads: CASSLGLSQSSEYEQYF. As DNA, the CDR3 is TGTGCCAGCAGCTTGGGACTATCACAGTCCTCCGAGTACGAGCAGTACTTC.